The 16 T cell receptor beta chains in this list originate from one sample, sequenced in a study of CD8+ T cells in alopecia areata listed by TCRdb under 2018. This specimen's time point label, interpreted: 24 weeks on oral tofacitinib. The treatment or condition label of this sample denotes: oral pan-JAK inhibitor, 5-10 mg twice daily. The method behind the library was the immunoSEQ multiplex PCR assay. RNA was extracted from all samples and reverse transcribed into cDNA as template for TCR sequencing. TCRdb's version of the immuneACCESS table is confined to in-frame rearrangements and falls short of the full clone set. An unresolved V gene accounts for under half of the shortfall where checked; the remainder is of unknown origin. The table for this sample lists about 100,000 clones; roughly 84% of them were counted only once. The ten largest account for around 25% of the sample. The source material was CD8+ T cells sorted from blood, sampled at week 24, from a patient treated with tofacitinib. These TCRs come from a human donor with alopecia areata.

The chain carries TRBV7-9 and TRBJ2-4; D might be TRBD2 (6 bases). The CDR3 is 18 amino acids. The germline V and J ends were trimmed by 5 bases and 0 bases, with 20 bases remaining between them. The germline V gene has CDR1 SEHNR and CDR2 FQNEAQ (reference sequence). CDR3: CASSLGTGEYLAKNIQYF. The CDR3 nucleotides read TGTGCCAGCAGCCTCGGGACTGGGGAGTACCTAGCCAAAAACATTCAGTACTTC.

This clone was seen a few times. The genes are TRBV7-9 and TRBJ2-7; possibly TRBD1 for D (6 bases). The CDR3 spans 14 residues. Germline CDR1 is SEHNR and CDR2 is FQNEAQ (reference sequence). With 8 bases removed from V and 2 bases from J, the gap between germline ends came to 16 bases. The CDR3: CASRPDSMAYEQYF. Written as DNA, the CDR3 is TGTGCCAGCCGGCCGGACAGCATGGCCTACGAGCAGTACTTC. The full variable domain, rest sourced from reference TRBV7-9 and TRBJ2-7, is DTGVSQNPRHKITKRGQNVTFRCDPISEHNRLYWYRQTLGQGPEFLTYFQNEAQLEKSRLLSDRFSAERPKGSFSTLEIQRTEQGDSAMYLCASRPDSMAYEQYFGPGTRLTVT.

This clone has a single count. The CDR3 sequence is CASSEFGLYQETQYF. The CDR3 region has the DNA TGTGCCAGCAGTGAATTTGGGTTGTACCAAGAGACCCAGTACTTC. The rearrangement joins TRBV2 to TRBJ2-5, with no clear D. CDR3 length equals 15 residues. The V end lost 2 bases, the J end lost 0 bases, and 10 bases lay between the germline ends. Looked up from germline, CDR1 is SNHLY and CDR2 is FYNNEI.

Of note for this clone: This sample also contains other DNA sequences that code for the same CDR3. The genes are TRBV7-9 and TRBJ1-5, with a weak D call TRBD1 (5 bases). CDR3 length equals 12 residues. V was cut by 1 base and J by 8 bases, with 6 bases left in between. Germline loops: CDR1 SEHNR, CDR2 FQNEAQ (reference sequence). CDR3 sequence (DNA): TGTGCCAGCAGCTTAGGGGGGGAGCCCCAGCATTTT. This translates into CASSLGGEPQHF.

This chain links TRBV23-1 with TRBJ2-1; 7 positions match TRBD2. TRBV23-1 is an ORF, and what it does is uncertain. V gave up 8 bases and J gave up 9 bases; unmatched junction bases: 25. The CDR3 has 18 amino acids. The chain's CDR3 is CASGTTTWMAPPTGEQFF. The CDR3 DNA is TGCGCCAGCGGGACTACGACCTGGATGGCACCCCCCACGGGTGAGCAGTTCTTC.

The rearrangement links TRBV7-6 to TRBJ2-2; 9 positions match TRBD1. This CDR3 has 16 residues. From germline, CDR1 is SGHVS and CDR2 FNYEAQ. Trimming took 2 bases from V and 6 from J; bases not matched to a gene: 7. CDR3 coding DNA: TGTGCCAGCAGCTTAAACAGGGGGCAAGTTGCCGGGGAGCTGTTTTTT. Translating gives CASSLNRGQVAGELFF.

CDR3 region: CSVLTGLSYEQYF. CDR3 DNA: TGCAGCGTTCTGACAGGGTTATCCTACGAGCAGTACTTC. The chain carries TRBV29-1 and TRBJ2-7, with 7 bases fitting TRBD1. The CDR3 has 13 amino acids. Germline V gene lookup returns CDR1 SQVTM and CDR2 ANQGSEA. V lost 5 bases to trimming and J lost 1 base; unmatched junction nucleotides: 5.

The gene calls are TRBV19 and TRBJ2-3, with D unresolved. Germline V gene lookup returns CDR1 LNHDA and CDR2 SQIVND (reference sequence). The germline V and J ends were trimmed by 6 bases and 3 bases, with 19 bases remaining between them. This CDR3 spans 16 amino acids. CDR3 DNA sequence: TGTGCCAGTAGCAAACCTTTCACGATGGGGACAGATACGCAGTATTTT. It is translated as CASSKPFTMGTDTQYF.

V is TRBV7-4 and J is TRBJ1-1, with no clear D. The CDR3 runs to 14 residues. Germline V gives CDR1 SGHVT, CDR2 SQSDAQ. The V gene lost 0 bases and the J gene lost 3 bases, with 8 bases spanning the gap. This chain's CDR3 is CASSLAEYHTEAFF. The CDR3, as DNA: TGTGCCAGCAGCTTAGCGGAGTACCACACTGAAGCTTTCTTT.

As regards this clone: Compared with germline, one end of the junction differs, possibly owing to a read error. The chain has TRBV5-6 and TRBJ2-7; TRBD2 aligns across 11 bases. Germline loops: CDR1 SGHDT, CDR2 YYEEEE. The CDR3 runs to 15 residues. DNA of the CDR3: TGTGCCAGCAGACCCGGGACTAGCGGCTCCTATGAGCAGTACTTC. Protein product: CASRPGTSGSYEQYF.

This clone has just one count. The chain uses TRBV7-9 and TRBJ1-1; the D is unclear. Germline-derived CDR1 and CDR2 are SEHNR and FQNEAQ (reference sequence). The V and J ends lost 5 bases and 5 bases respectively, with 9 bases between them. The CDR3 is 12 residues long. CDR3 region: CASSPGTTEAFF. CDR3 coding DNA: TGTGCCAGCAGCCCAGGAACAACTGAAGCTTTCTTT.

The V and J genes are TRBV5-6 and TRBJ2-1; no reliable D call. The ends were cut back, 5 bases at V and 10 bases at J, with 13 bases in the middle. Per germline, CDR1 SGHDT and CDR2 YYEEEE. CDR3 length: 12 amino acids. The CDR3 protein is CASRLQHGEQFF. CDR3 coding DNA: TGTGCCAGCAGGCTGCAACACGGCGAGCAGTTCTTC.

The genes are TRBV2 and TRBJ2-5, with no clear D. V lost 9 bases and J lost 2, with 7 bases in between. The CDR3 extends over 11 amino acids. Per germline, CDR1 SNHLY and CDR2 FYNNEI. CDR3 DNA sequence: TGTGCCAGGGACGGGCAAGAGACCCAGTACTTC. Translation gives CARDGQETQYF. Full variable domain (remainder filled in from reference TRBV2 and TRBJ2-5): EPEVTQTPSHQVTQMGQEVILRCVPISNHLYFYWYRQILGQKVEFLVSFYNNEISEKSEIFDDQFSVERPDGSNFTLKIRSTKLEDSAMYFCARDGQETQYFGPGTRLLVL.

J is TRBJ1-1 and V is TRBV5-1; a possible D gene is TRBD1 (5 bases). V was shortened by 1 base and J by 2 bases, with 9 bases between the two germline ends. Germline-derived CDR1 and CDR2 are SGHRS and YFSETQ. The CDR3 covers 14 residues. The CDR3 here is CASSLIDSNTEAFF. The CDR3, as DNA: TGCGCCAGCAGCTTGATTGACAGCAACACTGAAGCTTTCTTT.

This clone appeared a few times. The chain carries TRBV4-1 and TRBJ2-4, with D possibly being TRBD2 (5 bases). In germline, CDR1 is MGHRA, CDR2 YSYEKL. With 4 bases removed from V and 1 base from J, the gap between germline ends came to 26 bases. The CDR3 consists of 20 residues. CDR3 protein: CASSPDDRGSDGWAKNIQYF. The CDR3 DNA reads TGCGCCAGCAGCCCAGATGATCGGGGTTCGGATGGGTGGGCCAAAAACATTCAGTACTTC.

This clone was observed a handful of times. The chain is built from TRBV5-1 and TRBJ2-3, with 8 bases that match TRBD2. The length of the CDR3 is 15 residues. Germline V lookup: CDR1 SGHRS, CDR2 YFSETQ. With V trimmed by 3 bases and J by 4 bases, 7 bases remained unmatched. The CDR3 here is CASSSFGAGADTQYF. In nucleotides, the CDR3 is TGCGCCAGCAGCTCCTTTGGAGCGGGGGCAGATACGCAGTATTTT.